These 9 T cell receptor beta chains were sequenced from one sample in a study of blood T cell repertoires in COVID-19 (dated by TCRdb to 2019 to 2021). The library came from the immunoSEQ multiplex PCR assay. Drawn from immuneACCESS, this table holds only the in-frame rearrangements with V and J called that TCRdb kept. Clones are partly lost; checked studies trace under half to an unresolved V gene and leave the rest unexplained. In this sample the table shows about 240,000 clones, about 86% of which occur a single time. The ten largest clones take up approximately 3.5% of the sample. Sequenced: PBMCs or T cells enriched from blood (not recorded which). The receptors were sampled from a woman aged 40 to 50 with acute COVID-19.

The V gene is TRBV19, the J gene TRBJ1-6; 8 bases match TRBD1. This CDR3 has 15 amino acids. Germline V gene data show CDR1 as LNHDA and CDR2 as SQIVND (reference sequence). V gave up 5 bases and J gave up 9 bases; unmatched junction bases: 9. The CDR3 nucleotides are TGTGCCAGTAGTCCCTCGACAGGGGACAGTTCACCCCTCCACTTT. This translates into CASSPSTGDSSPLHF.

J is TRBJ2-7 and V is TRBV5-1; TRBD2 is a possible D gene (6 bases). Trimming pared 2 bases from V and 3 bases from J, leaving 12 bases between. From germline, CDR1 is SGHRS and CDR2 YFSETQ. The CDR3 sequence is 14 residues long. The CDR3 spells CASSFDSGGYEQYF. The CDR3 DNA is TGCGCCAGCAGCTTTGATTCCGGGGGCTACGAGCAGTACTTC.

In this sample, this clone turned up once. The V call is TRBV9, the J call TRBJ2-7; 9 nucleotides line up with TRBD2. V dropped 3 bases and J dropped 0; count of bases not matched to a gene: 7. CDR1 is SGDLS and CDR2 is YYNGEE in the germline V gene. The CDR3 has 16 amino acids. This chain's CDR3 is CASSDGLAGNSYEQYF. In DNA, the CDR3 is TGTGCCAGCAGCGACGGGCTAGCGGGGAACTCCTACGAGCAGTACTTC. Full variable domain (outside the CDR3, taken from reference TRBV9 and TRBJ2-7): DSGVTQTPKHLITATGQRVTLRCSPRSGDLSVYWYQQSLDQGLQFLIQYYNGEERAKGNILERFSAQQFPDLHSELNLSSLELGDSALYFCASSDGLAGNSYEQYFGPGTRLTVT.

The V gene is TRBV5-4, the J gene TRBJ1-1; D perhaps matches TRBD1 (5 bases). The length of the CDR3 is 13 residues. Deletions cut 7 bases from V and 1 base from J, with 11 bases between. CDR1 is SGHNT and CDR2 is YYREEE in the germline V gene (reference sequence). The CDR3: CASQTDQNTEAFF. DNA of the CDR3: TGTGCCAGCCAGACAGACCAGAACACTGAAGCTTTCTTT.

This rearrangement joins TRBV21-1 to TRBJ2-7; TRBD1, the table's D call, was not compared with the DNA. TRBV21-1 is a documented pseudogene. The CDR3 runs 13 residues. CDR3: CASSKDRSSEQYF. DNA of the CDR3: TGTGCCAGCAGCAAGGACAGGTCCTCCGAGCAGTACTTC.

This clone showed up just once. The chain carries TRBV27 and TRBJ2-1; TRBD1 is a possible D gene (6 bases). The V gene lost 1 base and the J gene lost 4 bases, with 14 bases spanning the gap. Germline CDR1 is MNHEY and CDR2 is SMNVEV (reference sequence). This CDR3 region has 16 residues. CDR3 residues: CASSLWGRTEYNEQFF. CDR3 bases: TGTGCCAGCAGTTTATGGGGGCGGACGGAGTACAATGAGCAGTTCTTC.

This chain joins TRBV7-2 and TRBJ2-5; D possibly corresponds to TRBD2 (5 bases). Trimming removed 5 bases from V and 5 bases from J, with 18 bases in between. Germline V gives CDR1 SGHTA, CDR2 FQGNSA. This CDR3 contains 15 residues. The CDR3 nucleotides are TGTGCCAGCAGCCCCCGTGTTAGCGACGATGAGACCCAGTACTTC. This sequence encodes CASSPRVSDDETQYF.

V usage is TRBV11-1 and J usage is TRBJ1-2, with a possible D match to TRBD1 (5 bases). V was clipped by 4 bases and J by 2 bases, with 14 bases between them. The CDR3 loop spans 15 amino acids. The germline CDR1 and CDR2 sequences are SGHAT and FQDESV (reference sequence). The CDR3: CASSSPGLRNYGYTF. The DNA of the CDR3 is TGTGCCAGCAGCTCTCCGGGACTCAGAAACTATGGCTACACCTTC. Using reference TRBV11-1 and TRBJ1-2 for the parts outside the CDR3, the full variable domain is EAEVAQSPRYKITEKSQAVAFWCDPISGHATLYWYRQILGQGPELLVQFQDESVVDDSQLPKDRFSAERLKGVDSTLKIQPAELGDSAMYLCASSSPGLRNYGYTFGSGTRLTVV.

The chain joins TRBV2 to TRBJ2-1; TRBD2 aligns across 7 bases. Germline V gives CDR1 SNHLY, CDR2 FYNNEI. V was pared by 3 bases and J by 6 bases, with 8 bases of the junction left unmatched. The CDR3 is 15 residues long. CDR3 sequence reads: CASSDFARELNEQFF. The CDR3 nucleotides read TGTGCCAGCAGTGATTTTGCGCGGGAGCTCAATGAGCAGTTCTTC.